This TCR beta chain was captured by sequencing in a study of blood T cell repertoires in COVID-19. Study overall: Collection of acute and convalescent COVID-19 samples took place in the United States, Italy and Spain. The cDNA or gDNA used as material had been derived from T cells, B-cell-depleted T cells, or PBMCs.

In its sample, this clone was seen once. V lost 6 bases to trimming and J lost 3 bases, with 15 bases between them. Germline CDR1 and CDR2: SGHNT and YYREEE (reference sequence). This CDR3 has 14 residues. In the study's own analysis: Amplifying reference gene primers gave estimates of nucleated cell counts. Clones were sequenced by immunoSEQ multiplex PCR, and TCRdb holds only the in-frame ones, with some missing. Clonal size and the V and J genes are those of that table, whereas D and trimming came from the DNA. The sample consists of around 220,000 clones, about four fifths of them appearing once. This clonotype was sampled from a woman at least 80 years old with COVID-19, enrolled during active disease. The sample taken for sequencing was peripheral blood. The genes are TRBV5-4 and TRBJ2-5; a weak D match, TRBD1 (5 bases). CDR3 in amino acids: CASTRWGREETQYF. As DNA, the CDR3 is TGTGCCAGCACCCGTTGGGGCCGGGAAGAGACCCAGTACTTC. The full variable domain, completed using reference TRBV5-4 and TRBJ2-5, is ETGVTQSPTHLIKTRGQQVTLRCSSQSGHNTVSWYQQALGQGPQFIFQYYREEENGRGNFPPRFSGLQFPNYSSELNVNALELDDSALYLCASTRWGREETQYFGPGTRLLVL.